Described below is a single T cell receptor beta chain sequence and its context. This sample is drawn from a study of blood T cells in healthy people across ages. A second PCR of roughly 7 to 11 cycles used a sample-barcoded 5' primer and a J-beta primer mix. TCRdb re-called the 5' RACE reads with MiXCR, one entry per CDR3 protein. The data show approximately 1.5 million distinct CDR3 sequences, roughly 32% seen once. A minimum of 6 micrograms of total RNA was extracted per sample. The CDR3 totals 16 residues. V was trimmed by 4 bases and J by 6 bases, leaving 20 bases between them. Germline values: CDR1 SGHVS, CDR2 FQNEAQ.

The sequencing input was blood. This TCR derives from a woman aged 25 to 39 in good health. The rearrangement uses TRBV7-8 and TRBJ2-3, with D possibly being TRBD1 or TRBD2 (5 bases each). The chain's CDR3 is CASSSRLWGSSDTQYF. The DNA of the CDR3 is TGTGCCAGCAGCTCCCGTCTCTGGGGGTCATCGGATACGCAGTATTTT.